This is a list of T cell receptor beta chains from one sample in a study of shared clonotypes between healthy human individuals. Libraries were prepared by immunoSEQ multiplex PCR; TCRdb keeps only in-frame clonotypes and omits some of them. The sample lists around 350,000 clones, around four fifths occurring once. The sequenced material came from memory CD4+ T cells sorted from blood. The receptors come from a man in his thirties or forties in good health. Both conserved end residues are part of each CDR3. D genes are given only for firm matches. Some rows have no size entry. The others give once, few or many, or a class for an expanded clone.

J | size | V | D | DNA | CDR3
TRBJ2-3 | NA | TRBV10-3 | NA | TGTGCCGTGACTAGGGCGGGATCTAGCACAGATACGCAGTATTTT | CAVTRAGSSTDTQYF
TRBJ1-1 | NA | TRBV10-2 | NA | TGCGCCAGCAGTACCCAGGGGAACACTGAAGCTTTCTTT | CASSTQGNTEAFF
TRBJ1-2 | few | TRBV28 | NA | TGTGCCACCGAGGGGACGGTGTTTGGCTACACCTTC | CATEGTVFGYTF
TRBJ1-2 | medium-sized | TRBV15 | TRBD1 | TGTGCCACCAGCAGAGACGGGACAGAATGCCAGTTC | CATSRDGTECQF
TRBJ2-1 | once | TRBV18 | TRBD2 | TGTGCCAGCTCAGGACTAGCGGGAGATGAGCAGTTCTTC | CASSGLAGDEQFF
TRBJ2-2 | NA | TRBV7-9 | TRBD2 | TGTGCCAGCAGCCTCCGGGGGGGGGCGCCCTCCGGGGAGCTGTTTTTT | CASSLRGGAPSGELFF
TRBJ1-6 | NA | TRBV6-1 | TRBD1 | TGTGCCAGCAGTGAAGATGACAGGGGTAATTCACCCCTCCACTTT | CASSEDDRGNSPLHF
TRBJ2-1 | NA | TRBV14 | TRBD2 | TGTGCCAGCAGCCGAAGACTAGCTGGCAATGAGCAGTTCTTC | CASSRRLAGNEQFF
TRBJ2-5 | NA | TRBV18 | NA | TGTGCCAGCTCACCCCAGGTTCGCGGGGAGACCCAGTACTTC | CASSPQVRGETQYF
TRBJ2-5 | many | TRBV5-1 | NA | TGCGCCAGCAGCCAGACCCGCGGGGAGACCCAGTACTTC | CASSQTRGETQYF
TRBJ1-2 | NA | TRBV6-6 | NA | TGTGCCAGCAGCCACCGTCAGGATGACTATGGCTACACCTTC | CASSHRQDDYGYTF
TRBJ2-1 | NA | TRBV29-1 | TRBD1 | TGCAGCGTTGAAGACACAGGGGGCGCGTACAATGAGCAGTTCTTC | CSVEDTGGAYNEQFF
TRBJ2-7 | few | TRBV7-2 | TRBD2 | TGTGCCAGCAGCTTAGTGGGCGGGAGAACAGCCGAGCAGTACTTC | CASSLVGGRTAEQYF
TRBJ2-2 | NA | TRBV7-6 | TRBD2 | TGTGCCAGCAGCTTAGGAGCGGGGGCGGCTACCGGGGAGCTGTTTTTT | CASSLGAGAATGELFF
TRBJ2-1 | once | TRBV29-1 | NA | TGCAGCGTTTCCCCGCGGGATGCAGGTGAGCAGTTCTTC | CSVSPRDAGEQFF
TRBJ2-1 | NA | TRBV11-2 | TRBD2 | TGTGCCAGCAGCCAAGGACTAGTGGCTAAGCAGTTCTTC | CASSQGLVAKQFF
TRBJ2-6 | few | TRBV5-5 | NA | TGTGCCAGCAGCTTGGCGTCTGGGGCCAACGTCCTGACTTTC | CASSLASGANVLTF
TRBJ1-5 | NA | TRBV7-3 | TRBD1 | TGTGCCAGCGGGACAGGGGACTACAATCAGCCCCAGCATTTT | CASGTGDYNQPQHF
TRBJ2-5 | NA | TRBV5-1 | NA | TGCGCCAGCAGCGAGGGTCCACAAGAGACCCAGTACTTC | CASSEGPQETQYF
TRBJ2-5 | few | TRBV7-2 | NA | TGTGCCAGCAGCTTATCTGGGAGGGGACAAAGAAGTTACTTC | CASSLSGRGQRSYF
TRBJ2-1 | NA | TRBV25-1 | NA | TGTGCCAGCAGTGAGCAGAGTCGTGAGCAGTTCTTC | CASSEQSREQFF
TRBJ2-7 | NA | TRBV5-4 | TRBD2 | TGTGCTTCCCATACGGGCGGGGGTGCGATGACCTACGAGCAGTACTTC | CASHTGGGAMTYEQYF
TRBJ2-1 | NA | TRBV10-2 | TRBD2 | TGCGCCAGCAGTACTTTAAAGCGGGAGGATGAGCAGTTCTTC | CASSTLKREDEQFF
TRBJ2-2 | NA | TRBV27 | NA | TGTGCCAGCAGTTTTTCCAGGGCGAACACCGGGGAGCTGTTTTTT | CASSFSRANTGELFF
TRBJ2-1 | few | TRBV11-2 | TRBD2 | TGTGCCAGCAGCTTAGGGGGACTAGTTTACAATGAGCAGTTCTTC | CASSLGGLVYNEQFF
TRBJ2-2 | few | TRBV2 | NA | TGTGCCAGCAGTGTAGTTGGCAAGAACACCGGGGAGCTGTTTTTT | CASSVVGKNTGELFF
TRBJ2-1 | NA | TRBV5-6 | TRBD2 | TGTGCCAGCAGCTTGGAGCGGGGACTCTCCTACAATGAGCAGTTCTTC | CASSLERGLSYNEQFF
TRBJ2-1 | NA | TRBV7-3 | TRBD2 | TGTGCCAGCAGCTCCCTAGCGGGAGCCTACAATGAGCAGTTCTTC | CASSSLAGAYNEQFF
TRBJ2-2 | NA | TRBV2 | TRBD1 | TGTGCCAGCAGAGCGGGACAGGGGAACACCGGGGAGCTGTTTTTT | CASRAGQGNTGELFF
TRBJ2-4 | NA | TRBV30 | NA | TGTGCCTGGAGTGTCGCAGGGGCAAACATTCAGTACTTC | CAWSVAGANIQYF
TRBJ2-7 | NA | TRBV28 | TRBD1 | TGTGCCAGCAGTGGGGTTGGGGACAGGGGGTACGAGCAGTACTTC | CASSGVGDRGYEQYF
TRBJ1-1 | NA | TRBV5-4 | NA | TGTGCCAGCAGCTTCGGACAGTTGAACACTGAAGCTTTCTTT | CASSFGQLNTEAFF
TRBJ2-7 | NA | TRBV27 | TRBD2 | TGTGCCAGCAGTTTATCTGGGGGAGGGCCTCAGGAGCAGTACTTC | CASSLSGGGPQEQYF
TRBJ2-3 | NA | TRBV7-2 | TRBD1 | TGTGCCAGCAGCTTGGGACAGGCCACAGATACGCAGTATTTT | CASSLGQATDTQYF
TRBJ2-5 | NA | TRBV18 | TRBD1 | TGTGCCACAGGACAGGGTCGGGAGACCCAGTACTTC | CATGQGRETQYF
TRBJ2-7 | NA | TRBV28 | TRBD1 | TGTGCCAGCACAAGGGGGCAGGCCGAGCAGTACTTC | CASTRGQAEQYF
TRBJ2-3 | few | TRBV5-1 | NA | TGCGCCAGCAGCTTGGGGGTTAGAGGCACAGATACGCAGTATTTT | CASSLGVRGTDTQYF
TRBJ2-7 | NA | TRBV10-1 | TRBD2 | TGCGCCAGCAGTGGTAAGCGGGAGGGCTACGAGCAGTACTTC | CASSGKREGYEQYF
TRBJ2-3 | NA | TRBV2 | NA | TGTGCCAGCAGTGTCAGCACAGATACGCAGTATTTT | CASSVSTDTQYF
TRBJ2-7 | once | TRBV5-1 | TRBD1 | TGCGCCAGCAGCGTCTCAACAGGGGGAGATTACGAGCAGTACTTC | CASSVSTGGDYEQYF
TRBJ2-3 | once | TRBV30 | NA | TGTGCCTGGAGTGTAAAGGGGACAGATACGCAGTATTTT | CAWSVKGTDTQYF